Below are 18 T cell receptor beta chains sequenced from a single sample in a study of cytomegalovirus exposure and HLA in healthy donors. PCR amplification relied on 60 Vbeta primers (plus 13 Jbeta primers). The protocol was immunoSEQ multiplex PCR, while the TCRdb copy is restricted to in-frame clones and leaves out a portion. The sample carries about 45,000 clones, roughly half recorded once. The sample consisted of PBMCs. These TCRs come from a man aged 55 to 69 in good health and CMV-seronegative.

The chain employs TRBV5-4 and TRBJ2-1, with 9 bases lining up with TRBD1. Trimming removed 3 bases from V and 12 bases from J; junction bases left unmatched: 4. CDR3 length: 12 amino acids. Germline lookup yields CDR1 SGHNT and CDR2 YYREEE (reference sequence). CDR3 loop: CASSWDRARQFF. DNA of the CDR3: TGTGCCAGCAGCTGGGACAGGGCTCGGCAGTTCTTC. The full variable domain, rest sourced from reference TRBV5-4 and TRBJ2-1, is ETGVTQSPTHLIKTRGQQVTLRCSSQSGHNTVSWYQQALGQGPQFIFQYYREEENGRGNFPPRFSGLQFPNYSSELNVNALELDDSALYLCASSWDRARQFFGPGTRLTVL.

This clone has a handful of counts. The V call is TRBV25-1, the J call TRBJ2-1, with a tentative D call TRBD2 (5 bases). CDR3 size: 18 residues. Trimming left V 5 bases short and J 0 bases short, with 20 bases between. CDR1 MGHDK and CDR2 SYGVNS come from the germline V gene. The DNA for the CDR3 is TGTGCCAGCAGTCCCCTTGTTAGGGCGGGCAGCTCCTACAATGAGCAGTTCTTC. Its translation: CASSPLVRAGSSYNEQFF.

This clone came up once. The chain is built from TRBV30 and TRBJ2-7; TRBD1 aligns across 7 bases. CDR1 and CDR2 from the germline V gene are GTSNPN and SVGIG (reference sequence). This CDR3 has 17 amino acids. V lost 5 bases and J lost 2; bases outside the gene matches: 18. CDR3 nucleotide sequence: TGTGCCTGGTCCAGGGCTCAACCGGGACAGTCTACCTACGAGCAGTACTTC. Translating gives CAWSRAQPGQSTYEQYF.

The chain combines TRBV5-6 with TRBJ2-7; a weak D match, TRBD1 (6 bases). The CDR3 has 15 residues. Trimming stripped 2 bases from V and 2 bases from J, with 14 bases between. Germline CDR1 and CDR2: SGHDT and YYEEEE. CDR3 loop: CASSFPDRPPYEQYF. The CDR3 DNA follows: TGTGCCAGCAGCTTCCCCGACAGGCCCCCCTACGAGCAGTACTTC.

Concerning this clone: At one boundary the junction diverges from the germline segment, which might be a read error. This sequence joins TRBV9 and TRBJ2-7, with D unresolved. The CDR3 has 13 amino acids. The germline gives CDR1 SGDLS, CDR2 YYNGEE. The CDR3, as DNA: TGTGCCAGCAGCGCCCCTCCCGGGTTTGAGCAGTGCTTC. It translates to CASSAPPGFEQCF.

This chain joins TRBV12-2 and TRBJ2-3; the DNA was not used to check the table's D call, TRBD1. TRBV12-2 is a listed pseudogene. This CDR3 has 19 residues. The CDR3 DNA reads TGTGCAAGTCGCTTCCCGATCCTTCCGGACAGGGGGCTCACAGATACGCAGTATTTT. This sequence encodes CASRFPILPDRGLTDTQYF.

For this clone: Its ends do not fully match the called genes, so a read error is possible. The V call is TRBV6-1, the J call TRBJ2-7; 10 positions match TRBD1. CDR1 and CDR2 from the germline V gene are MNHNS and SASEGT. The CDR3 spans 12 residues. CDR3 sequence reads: CASSEVGDRGHF. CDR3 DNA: TGTGCCAGCAGTGAAGTAGGGGACAGGGGACACTTC.

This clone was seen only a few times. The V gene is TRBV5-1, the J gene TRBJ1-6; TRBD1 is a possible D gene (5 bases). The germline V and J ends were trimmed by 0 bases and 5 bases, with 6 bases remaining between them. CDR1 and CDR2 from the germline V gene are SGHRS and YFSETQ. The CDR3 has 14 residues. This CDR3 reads CASSLGQNNSPLHF. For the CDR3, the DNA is TGCGCCAGCAGCTTGGGACAGAATAATTCACCCCTCCACTTT.

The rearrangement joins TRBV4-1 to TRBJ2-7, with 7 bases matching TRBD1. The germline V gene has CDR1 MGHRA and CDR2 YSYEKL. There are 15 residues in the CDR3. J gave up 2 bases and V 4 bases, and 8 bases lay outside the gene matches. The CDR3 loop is CASSRGQNGPYEQYF. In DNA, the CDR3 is TGCGCCAGCAGCCGGGGACAGAACGGTCCCTACGAGCAGTACTTC.

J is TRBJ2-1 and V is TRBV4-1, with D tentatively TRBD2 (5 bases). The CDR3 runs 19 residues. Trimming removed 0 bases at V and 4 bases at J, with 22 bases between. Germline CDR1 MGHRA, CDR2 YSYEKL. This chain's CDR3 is CASSQDQTNPSLWYNEQFF. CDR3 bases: TGCGCCAGCAGCCAAGATCAGACTAACCCCAGTTTATGGTACAATGAGCAGTTCTTC.

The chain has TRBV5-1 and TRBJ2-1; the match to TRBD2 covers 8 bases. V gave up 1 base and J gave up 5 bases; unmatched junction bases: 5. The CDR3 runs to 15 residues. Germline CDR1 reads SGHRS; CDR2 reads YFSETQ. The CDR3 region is CASSLYLAGNNEQFF. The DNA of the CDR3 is TGCGCCAGCAGCTTGTATCTAGCGGGTAACAATGAGCAGTTCTTC.

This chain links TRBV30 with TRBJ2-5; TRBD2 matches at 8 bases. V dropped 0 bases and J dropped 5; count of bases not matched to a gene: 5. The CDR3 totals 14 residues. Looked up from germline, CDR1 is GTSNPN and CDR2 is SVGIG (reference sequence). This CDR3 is CAWSVRAGGETQYF. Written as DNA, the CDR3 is TGTGCCTGGAGTGTACGTGCGGGGGGCGAGACCCAGTACTTC.

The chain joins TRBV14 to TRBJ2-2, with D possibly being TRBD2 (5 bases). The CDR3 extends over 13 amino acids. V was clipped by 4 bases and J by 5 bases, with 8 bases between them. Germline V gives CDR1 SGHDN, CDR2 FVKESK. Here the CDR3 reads CASSPDFTGELFF. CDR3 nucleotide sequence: TGTGCCAGCAGCCCGGACTTTACCGGGGAGCTGTTTTTT. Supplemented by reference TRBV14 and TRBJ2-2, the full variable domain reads EAGVTQFPSHSVIEKGQTVTLRCDPISGHDNLYWYRRVMGKEIKFLLHFVKESKQDESGMPNNRFLAERTGGTYSTLKVQPAELEDSGVYFCASSPDFTGELFFGEGSRLTVL.

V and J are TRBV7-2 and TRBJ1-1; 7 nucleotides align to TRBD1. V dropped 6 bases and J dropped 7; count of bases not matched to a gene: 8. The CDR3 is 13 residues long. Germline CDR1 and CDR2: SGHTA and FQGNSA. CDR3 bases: TGTGCCAGCAGGCGACTCGGACAGGTTGAAGCTTTCTTT. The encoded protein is CASRRLGQVEAFF.

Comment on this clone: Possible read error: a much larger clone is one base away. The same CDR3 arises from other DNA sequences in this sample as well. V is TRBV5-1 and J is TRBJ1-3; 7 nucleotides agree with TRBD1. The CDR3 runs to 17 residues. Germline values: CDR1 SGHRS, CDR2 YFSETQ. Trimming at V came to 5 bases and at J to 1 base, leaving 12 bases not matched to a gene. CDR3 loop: CASSFTGTASSGNTIYF. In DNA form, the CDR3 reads TGCGCCAGCAGTTTTACCGGGACAGCATCTTCTGGAAACACCATATATTTT.

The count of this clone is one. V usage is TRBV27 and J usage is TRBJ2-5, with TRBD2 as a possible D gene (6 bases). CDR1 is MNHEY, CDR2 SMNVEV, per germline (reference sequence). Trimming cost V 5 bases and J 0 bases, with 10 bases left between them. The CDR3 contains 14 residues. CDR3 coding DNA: TGTGCCAGCAGTCCCCGGGACTACCAAGAGACCCAGTACTTC. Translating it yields CASSPRDYQETQYF.

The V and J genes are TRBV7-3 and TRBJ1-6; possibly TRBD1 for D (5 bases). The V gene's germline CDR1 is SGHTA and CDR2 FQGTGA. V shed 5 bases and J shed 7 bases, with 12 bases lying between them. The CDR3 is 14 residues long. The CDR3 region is CASSAGTPNSPLHF. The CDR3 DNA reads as TGTGCCAGCAGCGCCGGGACTCCAAATTCACCCCTCCACTTT.

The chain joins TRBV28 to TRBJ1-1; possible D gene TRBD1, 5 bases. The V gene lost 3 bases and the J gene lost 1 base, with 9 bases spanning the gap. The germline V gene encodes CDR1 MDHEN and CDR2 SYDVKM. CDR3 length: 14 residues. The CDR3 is CASSLGGKNTEAFF. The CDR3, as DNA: TGTGCCAGCAGTTTGGGGGGAAAGAACACTGAAGCTTTCTTT.